This T cell receptor beta chain was identified during a study of shared clonotypes between healthy human individuals. Libraries were prepared by immunoSEQ multiplex PCR; TCRdb keeps only in-frame clonotypes and omits some of them. In the table there are fewer than 350,000 clones, roughly 87% of which are singletons. The CDR3 sequence is 16 residues long. The germline gives CDR1 SNHLY, CDR2 FYNNEI. V lost 7 bases and J lost 0, with 15 bases in between. V is TRBV2 and J is TRBJ2-2, with D tentatively TRBD2 (6 bases). The sample was memory CD8+ T cells sorted from blood. Subset indicated: CD45RO+ cells pooled with CCR7-negative TemRA cells. This clonotype was sampled from a man aged 18-30 years in good health. The CDR3 DNA reads TGTGCCAGCACGGGACCGGGACTTCCGAACACCGGGGAGCTGTTTTTT. Its protein is CASTGPGLPNTGELFF.